The source of this TCR beta chain is a study of blood T cell repertoires in COVID-19. Study-wide background: Some COVID-19 samples were acute and others convalescent; all came from the United States, Italy and Spain. The analysed material was cDNA or gDNA that came from T cells, B-cell-depleted T cells, or PBMCs.

V lost 2 bases to trimming and J lost 7 bases, with 14 bases between them. The germline CDR1 and CDR2 sequences are LGHDT and YNNKEL (reference sequence). The CDR3 totals 15 residues. As originally analysed: Nucleated cell number was recorded as an estimate derived from reference gene primer amplification. Method: immunoSEQ multiplex PCR; TCRdb's copy keeps in-frame clones and lacks some. The DNA gave D and trimming, while V, J and clone size come from that table. The sample holds about 260,000 clones, 88% seen once. The gene calls are TRBV3-1 (or the pseudogene TRBV3-2) and TRBJ1-4, with D possibly being TRBD1 (5 bases). This TCR was recovered from a man between 60 and 75 years old who had recovered from COVID-19. Sequenced input: peripheral blood. DNA for the CDR3: TGTGCCAGCAGCCAAATGCGGGGCCCGAGTGAAAAACTGTTTTTT. Protein product: CASSQMRGPSEKLFF.